This TCR beta chain was obtained from a study of blood T cell repertoires in COVID-19. Whole-study context: From T cells, B-cell-depleted T cells, or PBMCs came the material, which was cDNA or gDNA.

The assay was immunoSEQ multiplex PCR, and TCRdb's table has in-frame clones only and misses some. The table shows about 220,000 clones, with 80% to 90% occurring only once. Assignments of participants to cohorts depended upon their own reported clinical history. Sequencing was done on a sample of PBMCs or T cells enriched from blood (not recorded which). The sequence came from a woman aged 18-29 years in a cohort exposed to, infected with or recovered from COVID-19 (not recorded which).

The CDR3 coding sequence is TGTGCCAGCAGGCGGGGGACTGGCTACGAGCAGTACTTC. It specifies CASRRGTGYEQYF. The chain recombines TRBV12-3 or TRBV12-4 with TRBJ2-7, with TRBD2 identical over 7 bases. CDR3 length equals 13 residues. V shed 6 bases, J shed 3 bases, and the junction held 5 bases outside the gene matches.